Each of the 10 T cell receptor beta chains below was sequenced from the same sample in a study of low-dose radiotherapy and immunotherapy resistance in tumors. Priming of first-strand cDNA relied on TRAV- and TRBV-specific primers (covering alpha and beta chains). The TCRs were subjected to amplification over 20 PCR cycles employing a constant-region primer in conjunction with a V-primer adapter. TCRdb ran MiXCR on the reads and lists one entry per CDR3 protein. This sample yields about 7,900 distinct CDR3 sequences, of which about 60% are seen a single time; about 8.5% belongs to the top ten. Receptors originate from a human donor with advanced metastatic prostate, ovarian, gallbladder or colorectal cancer (not recorded which). This table probably holds off-target reads from a library built for another chain.

The chain joins TRBV18 to TRBJ2-7; 9 nucleotides agree with TRBD1. CDR1 KGHSH and CDR2 LQKENI come from the germline V gene. After removal of 2 bases from V and 3 bases from J, the junction contained 29 bases not matched to a gene. The CDR3 runs to 23 residues. The CDR3 DNA reads TGTGCCAGCTCACCAAGTTTACAGGGGGCGCCATCCCCCAATTCGCGACCCCTCTACGAGCAGTACTTC. This gives the protein CASSPSLQGAPSPNSRPLYEQYF.

The chain combines TRBV10-1 with TRBJ1-2, with D uncertain. Germline CDR1 and CDR2: WNHNN and SYGVQD (reference sequence). The CDR3 runs to 11 residues. Trimming removed 3 bases from V and 8 bases from J, with 7 bases in between. The CDR3 protein is CASSDGRGYTF. CDR3 in DNA: TGCGCCAGCAGTGATGGCCGGGGCTACACCTTC.

The chain is built from TRBV18 and TRBJ2-1; a possible D gene is TRBD1 (6 bases). Germline-derived CDR1 and CDR2 are KGHSH and LQKENI. This CDR3 spans 13 amino acids. Trimming took off 5 bases at V and 5 bases at J, with 10 bases between the two ends. The CDR3 reads CASSDRRNNEQFF. DNA of the CDR3: TGTGCCAGCTCAGACAGGAGAAACAATGAGCAGTTCTTC.

The chain employs TRBV6-2 or TRBV6-3 and TRBJ2-7, with D possibly being TRBD1 or TRBD2 (6 bases each). V was cut by 6 bases and J by 0 bases, with 18 bases left in between. There are 16 residues in the CDR3. From germline, CDR1 is MNHEY and CDR2 SVGEGT. The CDR3 spells CASRTKVGGPSYEQYF. CDR3 coding DNA: TGTGCCAGCAGGACCAAGGTAGGGGGGCCCTCCTACGAGCAGTACTTC.

In its sample, this clonotype was seen a few times. The V and J genes are TRBV6-2 or TRBV6-3 and TRBJ1-2, with 7 bases identical to TRBD1. Germline loops: CDR1 MNHEY, CDR2 SVGEGT. Trimming removed 0 bases from V and 4 bases from J; junction bases left unmatched: 23. CDR3 length: 21 amino acids. The CDR3, as DNA: TGTGCCAGCAGTTACTCGGCCTCGATCCTCCAGGGGGATAGAGTTGGCTATGGCTACACCTTC. This gives the protein CASSYSASILQGDRVGYGYTF.

This sequence joins TRBV14 and TRBJ1-2; D is uncertain. This CDR3 is built from 14 residues. V dropped 0 bases and J dropped 2 bases, with 7 bases sitting between them. CDR1 SGHDN and CDR2 FVKESK come from the germline V gene. CDR3 coding DNA: TGTGCCAGCAGCCAAGAGGACCCGAACTATGGCTACACCTTC. Amino acids: CASSQEDPNYGYTF. Complete variable domain (other parts from reference TRBV14 and TRBJ1-2): EAGVTQFPSHSVIEKGQTVTLRCDPISGHDNLYWYRRVMGKEIKFLLHFVKESKQDESGMPNNRFLAERTGGTYSTLKVQPAELEDSGVYFCASSQEDPNYGYTFGSGTRLTVV.

The table lists this clonotype with a few counts. The rearrangement joins TRBV5-1 to TRBJ1-1; 10 bases fit TRBD1. CDR1 and CDR2 (germline): SGHRS, YFSETQ. J was trimmed by 8 bases and V by 4 bases; bases with no gene match: 11. CDR3 size: 15 residues. The CDR3 loop is CASSLTGTGEEEAFF. DNA of the CDR3: TGCGCCAGCAGCCTGACCGGGACAGGGGAGGAAGAAGCTTTCTTT.

V is TRBV5-1 and J is TRBJ1-2, with TRBD1 matching over 11 bases. V gave up 4 bases and J gave up 7 bases; unmatched junction bases: 3. The germline V gene has CDR1 SGHRS and CDR2 YFSETQ. CDR3 length: 13 amino acids. The CDR3 loop reads CASSNGQGAGYTF. Written as DNA, the CDR3 is TGCGCCAGCAGCAACGGACAGGGGGCTGGCTACACCTTC.

The chain carries TRBV20-1 and TRBJ2-1; TRBD2 is a possible D gene (5 bases). Trimming took 1 base from V and 1 from J, leaving 14 bases between them. Per germline, CDR1 DFQATT and CDR2 SNEGSKA (reference sequence). The CDR3 contains 16 residues. The CDR3 DNA reads TGCAGTGCTAGAGTTCGGCTAGCAGGTTCCTACAATGAGCAGTTCTTC. It yields the protein CSARVRLAGSYNEQFF.

CDR3 DNA: TGTGCCAGCAGCGAAGGGAATAGCGGGAGGTCGGATACGCAGTATTTT. Translating it yields CASSEGNSGRSDTQYF. The chain links TRBV21-1 to TRBJ2-3; TRBD2 was called by the table and not checked on the DNA. TRBV21-1 is given as a pseudogene. The CDR3 is 16 residues long.